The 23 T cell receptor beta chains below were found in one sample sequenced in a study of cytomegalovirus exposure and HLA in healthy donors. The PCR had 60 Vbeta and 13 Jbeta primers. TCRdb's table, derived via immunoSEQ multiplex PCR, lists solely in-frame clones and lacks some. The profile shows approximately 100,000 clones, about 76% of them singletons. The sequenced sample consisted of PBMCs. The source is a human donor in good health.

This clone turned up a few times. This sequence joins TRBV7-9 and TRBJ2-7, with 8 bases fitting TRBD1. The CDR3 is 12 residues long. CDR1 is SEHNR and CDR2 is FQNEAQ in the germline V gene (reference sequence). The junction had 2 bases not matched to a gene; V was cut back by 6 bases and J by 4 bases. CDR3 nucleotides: TGTGCCAGCAGTCGACAGGGGTACGAGCAGTACTTC. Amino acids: CASSRQGYEQYF.

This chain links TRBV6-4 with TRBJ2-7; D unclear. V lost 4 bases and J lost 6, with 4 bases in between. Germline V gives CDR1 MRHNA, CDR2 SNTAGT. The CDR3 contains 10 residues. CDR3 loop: CASSAREQYF. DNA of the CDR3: TGTGCCAGCAGTGCGCGCGAGCAGTACTTC.

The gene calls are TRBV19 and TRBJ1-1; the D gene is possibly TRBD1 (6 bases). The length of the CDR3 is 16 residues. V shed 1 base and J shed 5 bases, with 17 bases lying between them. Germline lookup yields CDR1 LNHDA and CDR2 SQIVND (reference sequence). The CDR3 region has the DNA TGTGCCAGTAGTATAGCTGGACGGGGGGCCTGGACTGAAGCTTTCTTT. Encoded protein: CASSIAGRGAWTEAFF.

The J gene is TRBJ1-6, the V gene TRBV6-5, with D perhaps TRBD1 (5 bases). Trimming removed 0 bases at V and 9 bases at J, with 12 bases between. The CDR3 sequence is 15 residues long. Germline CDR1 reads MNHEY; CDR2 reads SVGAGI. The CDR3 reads CASSYSKSRGSPLHF. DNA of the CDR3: TGTGCCAGCAGTTACTCGAAAAGTAGGGGTTCACCCCTCCACTTT.

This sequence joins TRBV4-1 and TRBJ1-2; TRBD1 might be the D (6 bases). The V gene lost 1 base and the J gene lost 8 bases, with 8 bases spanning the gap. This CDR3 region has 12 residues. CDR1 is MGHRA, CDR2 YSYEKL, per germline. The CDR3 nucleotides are TGCGCCAGCAGCCAAGCAGGGGTCGGCTACACCTTC. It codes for CASSQAGVGYTF.

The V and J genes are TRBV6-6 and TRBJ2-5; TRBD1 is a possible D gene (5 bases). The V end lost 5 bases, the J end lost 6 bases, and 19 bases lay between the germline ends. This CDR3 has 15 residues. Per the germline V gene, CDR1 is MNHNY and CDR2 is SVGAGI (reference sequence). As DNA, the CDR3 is TGTGCCAGCAGTAAGTCGGACACTTTGAAAAAGACCCAGTACTTC. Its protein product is CASSKSDTLKKTQYF.

This chain's CDR3 is CASSLVSSGAGELFF. DNA for the CDR3: TGTGCCAGCAGCTTGGTGTCTAGCGGGGCCGGGGAGCTGTTTTTT. V gene TRBV5-6 combines with J gene TRBJ2-2; 9 bases agree with TRBD2. CDR1 is SGHDT, CDR2 YYEEEE, per germline. After removal of 0 bases from V and 6 bases from J, the junction contained 3 bases not matched to a gene. The CDR3 sequence is 15 residues long. The entire variable domain, with the rest obtained from reference TRBV5-6 and TRBJ2-2, is as follows: DAGVTQSPTHLIKTRGQQVTLRCSPKSGHDTVSWYQQALGQGPQFIFQYYEEEERQRGNFPDRFSGHQFPNYSSELNVNALLLGDSALYLCASSLVSSGAGELFFGEGSRLTVL.

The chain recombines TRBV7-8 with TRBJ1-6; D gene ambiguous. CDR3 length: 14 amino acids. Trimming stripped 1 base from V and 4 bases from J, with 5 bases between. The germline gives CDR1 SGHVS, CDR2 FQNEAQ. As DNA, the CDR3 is TGTGCCAGCAGCTTAGGGGAGTATAATTCACCCCTCCACTTT. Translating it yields CASSLGEYNSPLHF.

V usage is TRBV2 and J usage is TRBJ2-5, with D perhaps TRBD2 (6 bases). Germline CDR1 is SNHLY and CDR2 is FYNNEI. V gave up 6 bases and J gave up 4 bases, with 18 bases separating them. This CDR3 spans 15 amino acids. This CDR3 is CASSPSAEGSETQYF. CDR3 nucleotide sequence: TGTGCCAGCAGCCCTTCGGCGGAGGGCTCAGAGACCCAGTACTTC.

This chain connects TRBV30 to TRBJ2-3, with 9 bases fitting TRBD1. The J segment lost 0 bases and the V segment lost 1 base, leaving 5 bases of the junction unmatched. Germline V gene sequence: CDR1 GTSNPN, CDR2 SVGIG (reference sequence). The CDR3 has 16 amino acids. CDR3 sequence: CAWSAGTGSSTDTQYF. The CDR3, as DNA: TGTGCCTGGAGTGCCGGGACAGGGTCTAGCACAGATACGCAGTATTTT.

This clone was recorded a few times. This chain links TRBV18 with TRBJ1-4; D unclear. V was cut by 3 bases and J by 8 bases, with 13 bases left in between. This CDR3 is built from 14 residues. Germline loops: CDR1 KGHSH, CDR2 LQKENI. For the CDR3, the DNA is TGTGCCAGCTCACCCGAATCGGGAGGAGAAAAACTGTTTTTT. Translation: CASSPESGGEKLFF. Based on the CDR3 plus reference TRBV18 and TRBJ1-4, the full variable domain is NAGVMQNPRHLVRRRGQEARLRCSPMKGHSHVYWYRQLPEEGLKFMVYLQKENIIDESGMPKERFSAEFPKEGPSILRIQQVVRGDSAAYFCASSPESGGEKLFFGSGTQLSVL.

The CDR3 DNA reads as TGCGCCAGCAGCGGGCGGGCAGGGGCCCTCTATGGCTACACCTTC. It encodes CASSGRAGALYGYTF. The V gene is TRBV5-1, the J gene TRBJ1-2; a weak D match, TRBD1 (6 bases). Trimming stripped 4 bases from V and 4 bases from J, with 17 bases between. The CDR3 has 15 amino acids. Germline CDR1 SGHRS, CDR2 YFSETQ.

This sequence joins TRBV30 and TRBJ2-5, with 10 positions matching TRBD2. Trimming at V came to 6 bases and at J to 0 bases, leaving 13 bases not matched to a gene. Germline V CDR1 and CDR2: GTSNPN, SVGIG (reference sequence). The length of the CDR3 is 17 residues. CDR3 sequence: CACHLSSGRANQETQYF. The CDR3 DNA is TGTGCCTGCCATCTATCGAGCGGGAGGGCCAACCAAGAGACCCAGTACTTC.

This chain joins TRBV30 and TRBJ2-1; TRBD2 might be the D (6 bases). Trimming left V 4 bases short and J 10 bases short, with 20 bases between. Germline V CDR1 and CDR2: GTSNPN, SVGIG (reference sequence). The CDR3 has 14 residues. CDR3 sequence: CAWNRRDSRGEQFF. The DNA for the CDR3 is TGTGCCTGGAATCGCCGGGACTCCAGAGGAGAGCAGTTCTTC.

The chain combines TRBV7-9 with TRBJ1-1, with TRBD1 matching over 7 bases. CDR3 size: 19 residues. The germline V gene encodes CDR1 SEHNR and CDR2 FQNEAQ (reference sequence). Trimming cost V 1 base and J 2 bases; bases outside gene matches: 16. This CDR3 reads CASSLVVQGRTMNNTEAFF. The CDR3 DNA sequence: TGTGCCAGCAGCTTAGTTGTACAGGGGAGGACCATGAATAACACTGAAGCTTTCTTT.

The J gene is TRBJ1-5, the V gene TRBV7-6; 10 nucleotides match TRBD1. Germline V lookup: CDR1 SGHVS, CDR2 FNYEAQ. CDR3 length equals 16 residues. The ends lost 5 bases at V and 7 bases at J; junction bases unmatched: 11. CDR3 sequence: CASSSQTGGAGQPQHF. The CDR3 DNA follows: TGTGCCAGCAGCAGTCAGACAGGGGGCGCCGGACAGCCCCAGCATTTT.

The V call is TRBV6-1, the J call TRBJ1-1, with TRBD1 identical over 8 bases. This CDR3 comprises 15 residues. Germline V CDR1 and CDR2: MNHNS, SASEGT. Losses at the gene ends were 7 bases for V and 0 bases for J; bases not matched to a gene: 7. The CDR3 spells CASKRQGYMNTEAFF. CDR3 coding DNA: TGTGCCAGCAAGAGACAGGGGTACATGAACACTGAAGCTTTCTTT.

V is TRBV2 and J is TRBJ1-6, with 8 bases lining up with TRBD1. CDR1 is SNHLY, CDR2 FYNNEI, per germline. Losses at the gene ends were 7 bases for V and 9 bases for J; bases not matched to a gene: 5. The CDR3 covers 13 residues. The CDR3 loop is CASIGQGISPLHF. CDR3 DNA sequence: TGTGCCAGCATTGGACAGGGAATTTCACCCCTCCACTTT. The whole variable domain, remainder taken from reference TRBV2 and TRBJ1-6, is EPEVTQTPSHQVTQMGQEVILRCVPISNHLYFYWYRQILGQKVEFLVSFYNNEISEKSEIFDDQFSVERPDGSNFTLKIRSTKLEDSAMYFCASIGQGISPLHFGNGTRLTVT.

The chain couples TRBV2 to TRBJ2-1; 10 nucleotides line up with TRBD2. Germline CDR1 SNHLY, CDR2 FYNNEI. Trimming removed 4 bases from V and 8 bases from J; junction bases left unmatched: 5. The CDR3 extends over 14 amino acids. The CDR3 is CASSAERGGYEQFF. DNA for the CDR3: TGTGCCAGCAGTGCTGAGCGGGGGGGCTATGAGCAGTTCTTC.

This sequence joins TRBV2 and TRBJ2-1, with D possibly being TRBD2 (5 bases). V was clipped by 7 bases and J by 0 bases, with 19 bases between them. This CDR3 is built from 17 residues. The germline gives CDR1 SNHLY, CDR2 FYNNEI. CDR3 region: CASKPHGGQSSYNEQFF. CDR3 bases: TGTGCCAGCAAACCGCATGGCGGGCAGAGCTCCTACAATGAGCAGTTCTTC.

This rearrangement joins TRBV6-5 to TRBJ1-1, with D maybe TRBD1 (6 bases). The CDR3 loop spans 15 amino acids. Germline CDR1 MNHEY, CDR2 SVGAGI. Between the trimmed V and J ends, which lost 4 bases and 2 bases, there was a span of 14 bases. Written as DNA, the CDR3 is TGTGCCAGCAGTTTACAGGGTTTGGTAAACACTGAAGCTTTCTTT. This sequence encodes CASSLQGLVNTEAFF.

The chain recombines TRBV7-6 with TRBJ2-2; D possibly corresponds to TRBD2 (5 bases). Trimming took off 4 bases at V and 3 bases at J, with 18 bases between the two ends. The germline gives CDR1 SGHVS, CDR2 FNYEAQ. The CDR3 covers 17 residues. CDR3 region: CASSSAQWGAYTGELFF. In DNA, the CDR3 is TGTGCCAGCAGCTCCGCCCAGTGGGGAGCCTACACCGGGGAGCTGTTTTTT. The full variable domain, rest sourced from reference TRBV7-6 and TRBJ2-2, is GAGVSQSPRYKVTKRGQDVALRCDPISGHVSLYWYRQALGQGPEFLTYFNYEAQQDKSGLPNDRFSAERPEGSISTLTIQRTEQRDSAMYRCASSSAQWGAYTGELFFGEGSRLTVL.

Written as DNA, the CDR3 is TGTGCCAGCTCACCCACGGGGAATCAGCCCCAGCATTTT. It specifies CASSPTGNQPQHF. The chain joins TRBV18 to TRBJ1-5; no definite D call. The CDR3 covers 13 residues. V shed 3 bases and J shed 4 bases, with 7 bases lying between them. The germline V gene encodes CDR1 KGHSH and CDR2 LQKENI.